These 26 T cell receptor beta chains were all obtained from the same sample, sequenced in a study of cytomegalovirus exposure and HLA in healthy donors. Primers: 60 Vbeta forward and 13 Jbeta reverse. Data came from immunoSEQ multiplex PCR; TCRdb stores just in-frame clones and leaves some out. This sample has a few hundred thousand clones, with roughly 91% found just once. Sequencing was performed on PBMCs. The receptors come from a girl aged 2 to 9 in good health and CMV-seronegative.

The chain joins TRBV9 to TRBJ2-2; TRBD1 agrees at 9 bases. This CDR3 comprises 17 residues. Germline loops: CDR1 SGDLS, CDR2 YYNGEE. Trimming cost V 4 bases and J 2 bases; bases outside gene matches: 9. CDR3 sequence: CASSIQQGAFNTGELFF. The CDR3 DNA is TGTGCCAGCAGCATACAACAGGGGGCATTTAACACCGGGGAGCTGTTTTTT.

The chain has TRBV7-8 and TRBJ1-5; 8 positions agree with TRBD1. The germline V gene has CDR1 SGHVS and CDR2 FQNEAQ. CDR3 length: 18 residues. With V trimmed by 3 bases and J by 0 bases, 10 bases remained unmatched. The CDR3 sequence is CASSFSAGTGYSNQPQHF. The CDR3 DNA reads TGTGCCAGCAGCTTTTCCGCCGGGACAGGATATAGCAATCAGCCCCAGCATTTT.

The CDR3 reads CASSGPGPTGDTQYF. In DNA form, the CDR3 reads TGTGCCAGCAGTGGCCCGGGACCCACAGGGGATACGCAGTATTTT. The V call is TRBV28, the J call TRBJ2-3, with D perhaps TRBD1 (6 bases). Trimming pared 5 bases from V and 6 bases from J, leaving 18 bases between. CDR1 MDHEN and CDR2 SYDVKM come from the germline V gene. This CDR3 has 15 amino acids.

V and J are TRBV5-6 and TRBJ1-4; 9 nucleotides agree with TRBD1. The CDR3 contains 14 residues. V shed 0 bases, J shed 8 bases, and the junction held 2 bases outside the gene matches. Germline V gene sequence: CDR1 SGHDT, CDR2 YYEEEE. As DNA, the CDR3 is TGTGCCAGCAGCTTGGCGGGACAGGGAGAAAAACTGTTTTTT. Translated, it gives CASSLAGQGEKLFF.

The genes are TRBV21-1 and TRBJ2-7; the D call in the table, TRBD1, was not verified against the DNA. TRBV21-1 is described as a pseudogene. The CDR3 extends over 16 amino acids. The CDR3 region has the DNA TGTGCCAGCAGCATGATCGGGACAGGGATCTTCTACGAGCAGTACTTC. Its protein is CASSMIGTGIFYEQYF.

V and J are TRBV21-1 and TRBJ1-4. TRBV21-1 constitutes a pseudogene. The CDR3 totals 18 residues. CDR3: CASSKTLGCRGGYEKLFF. DNA of the CDR3: TGTGCCAGCAGCAAAACCCTCGGGTGTCGCGGGGGGTACGAAAAACTGTTTTTT.

This clone was seen only a few times. V usage is TRBV5-4 and J usage is TRBJ2-1; no clear D gene. Germline loops: CDR1 SGHNT, CDR2 YYREEE (reference sequence). There are 13 residues in the CDR3. V gave up 3 bases and J gave up 5 bases, with 9 bases separating them. CDR3 sequence (DNA): TGTGCCAGCAGCTCCCATTCGGACAATGAGCAGTTCTTC. Translating it yields CASSSHSDNEQFF.

The chain links TRBV19 to TRBJ1-3; a possible D gene is TRBD1 (6 bases). There are 15 residues in the CDR3. CDR1 and CDR2 (germline): LNHDA, SQIVND (reference sequence). Trimming stripped 5 bases from V and 0 bases from J, with 11 bases between. The CDR3 protein is CASSAKQGSGNTIYF. The CDR3, as DNA: TGTGCCAGTAGTGCGAAACAGGGCTCTGGAAACACCATATATTTT.

This clone was observed a few times. Different DNA sequences within this sample yield the same CDR3. The gene calls are TRBV10-3 and TRBJ2-7; D is unclear. Per germline, CDR1 ENHRY and CDR2 SYGVKD. V was shortened by 3 bases and J by 3 bases, with 6 bases between the two germline ends. The CDR3 contains 12 residues. The CDR3 loop is CAISDSSYEQYF. The CDR3 DNA reads TGTGCCATCAGTGATTCTAGCTACGAGCAGTACTTC.

The V gene is TRBV9, the J gene TRBJ2-1, with 8 positions matching TRBD2. Germline V gene data show CDR1 as SGDLS and CDR2 as YYNGEE. V trimming: 4 bases; J trimming: 5 bases; junction bases outside the gene matches: 8. CDR3 length: 15 amino acids. The CDR3 spells CASSTGPGGNNEQFF. The CDR3, as DNA: TGTGCCAGCAGCACCGGGCCGGGGGGGAACAATGAGCAGTTCTTC.

The V call is TRBV12-1, the J call TRBJ2-1; the table assigns TRBD1, which was not confirmed against the DNA. TRBV12-1 is a pseudogene segment. There are 16 residues in the CDR3. CDR3 amino acids: CASSCRDQGARNEQFF. For the CDR3, the DNA is TGTGCCAGCAGCTGTAGGGACCAGGGGGCGCGGAATGAGCAGTTCTTC.

This sequence joins TRBV28 and TRBJ1-5; 9 nucleotides align to TRBD1. This CDR3 comprises 13 residues. Looked up from germline, CDR1 is MDHEN and CDR2 is SYDVKM. Germline trimming cut 10 bases from V and 7 bases from J; bases unmatched to any gene: 8. The CDR3, as DNA: TGTGCCACCCGGGGGGGACAGGGCCAGCCCCAGCATTTT. It yields the protein CATRGGQGQPQHF. Drawing the rest from reference TRBV28 and TRBJ1-5, the complete variable domain is DVKVTQSSRYLVKRTGEKVFLECVQDMDHENMFWYRQDPGLGLRLIYFSYDVKMKEKGDIPEGYSVSREKKERFSLILESASTNQTSMYLCATRGGQGQPQHFGDGTRLSIL.

The chain uses TRBV5-1 and TRBJ1-1, with D uncertain. This CDR3 region has 15 residues. V gave up 2 bases and J gave up 1 base, with 12 bases separating them. Germline loops: CDR1 SGHRS, CDR2 YFSETQ. The CDR3 region is CASSLEERRNTEAFF. As DNA, the CDR3 is TGCGCCAGCAGCTTAGAGGAAAGGCGGAACACTGAAGCTTTCTTT.

The chain joins TRBV25-1 to TRBJ2-3, with TRBD2 matching over 10 bases. Germline CDR1 and CDR2: MGHDK and SYGVNS. V was clipped by 4 bases and J by 3 bases; unmatched bases: 1. The CDR3 is made up of 14 amino acids. The CDR3 spells CASSATSGTDTQYF. The CDR3 nucleotides are TGTGCCAGCAGTGCGACTAGCGGGACAGATACGCAGTATTTT.

This clone was seen just once. The chain employs TRBV6-1 and TRBJ1-1; tentatively, D is TRBD1 (5 bases). The CDR3 loop spans 14 amino acids. Trimming took off 6 bases at V and 2 bases at J, with 13 bases between the two ends. Germline V gene data show CDR1 as MNHNS and CDR2 as SASEGT. Here the CDR3 reads CASRPRGVNTEAFF. CDR3 DNA sequence: TGTGCCAGCAGGCCCCGGGGGGTAAACACTGAAGCTTTCTTT.

The genes are TRBV5-6 and TRBJ1-2; D gene uncertain. The length of the CDR3 is 17 residues. V was trimmed by 3 bases and J by 2 bases, leaving 20 bases between them. The V gene's germline CDR1 is SGHDT and CDR2 YYEEEE. This CDR3 is CASSSPRGEGLNYGYTF. Here the CDR3 DNA reads TGTGCCAGCAGCTCGCCCCGAGGTGAGGGCCTGAACTATGGCTACACCTTC.

The V and J genes are TRBV28 and TRBJ2-5; D not resolved. V lost 7 bases and J 5 bases, leaving 14 bases between the germline ends. The germline gives CDR1 MDHEN, CDR2 SYDVKM. This CDR3 comprises 13 residues. The DNA for the CDR3 is TGTGCCAGCAAGAATCGGTATGTGGAGACCCAGTACTTC. Protein: CASKNRYVETQYF.

This chain joins TRBV28 and TRBJ2-2; D is unresolved. This CDR3 is 14 amino acids long. The V gene's germline CDR1 is MDHEN and CDR2 SYDVKM. Between the trimmed V and J ends, which lost 2 bases and 6 bases, there was a span of 10 bases. In nucleotides, the CDR3 is TGTGCCAGCAGTTTAATCCGTTTAGCCGGGGAGCTGTTTTTT. It codes for CASSLIRLAGELFF.

V usage is TRBV7-9 and J usage is TRBJ2-7; 7 nucleotides align to TRBD2. From germline, CDR1 is SEHNR and CDR2 FQNEAQ (reference sequence). CDR3 size: 15 residues. Trimming at V came to 4 bases and at J to 4 bases, leaving 10 bases not matched to a gene. CDR3 sequence: CASSSGGGETYEQYF. The DNA of the CDR3 is TGTGCCAGCAGCTCTGGTGGGGGGGAAACTTACGAGCAGTACTTC. Full variable domain (outside the CDR3, taken from reference TRBV7-9 and TRBJ2-7): DTGVSQNPRHKITKRGQNVTFRCDPISEHNRLYWYRQTLGQGPEFLTYFQNEAQLEKSRLLSDRFSAERPKGSFSTLEIQRTEQGDSAMYLCASSSGGGETYEQYFGPGTRLTVT.

V and J are TRBV4-1 and TRBJ2-1, with 11 bases identical to TRBD2. Germline V gives CDR1 MGHRA, CDR2 YSYEKL. The CDR3 has 17 amino acids. V trimming: 5 bases; J trimming: 1 base; junction bases outside the gene matches: 7. CDR3 nucleotide sequence: TGCGCCAGCAGCGCCATAGCGGGAGGGAGGTCCTACAATGAGCAGTTCTTC. Translation: CASSAIAGGRSYNEQFF.

The chain links TRBV28 to TRBJ2-3; 10 bases map to TRBD1. The CDR3 sequence is 15 residues long. Unmatched junction bases numbered 7, after V lost 5 bases and J lost 5 bases. Germline V gene sequence: CDR1 MDHEN, CDR2 SYDVKM. CDR3 DNA sequence: TGTGCCAGCAGTAACCGACAGGGGGCTGGAGATACGCAGTATTTT. Translating gives CASSNRQGAGDTQYF. The variable domain in full, completed from reference TRBV28 and TRBJ2-3, reads DVKVTQSSRYLVKRTGEKVFLECVQDMDHENMFWYRQDPGLGLRLIYFSYDVKMKEKGDIPEGYSVSREKKERFSLILESASTNQTSMYLCASSNRQGAGDTQYFGPGTRLTVL.

Comments on this clone: Other nucleotide sequences from this sample produce the same CDR3. V and J are TRBV11-2 and TRBJ2-7; 11 positions match TRBD1. The germline CDR1 and CDR2 sequences are SGHAT and FQNNGV. Trimming removed 5 bases from V and 3 bases from J; junction bases left unmatched: 3. This CDR3 is 14 amino acids long. CDR3 sequence reads: CASSLGTGGYEQYF. CDR3 nucleotides: TGTGCCAGCAGCCTAGGGACAGGGGGCTACGAGCAGTACTTC.

The chain employs TRBV9 and TRBJ2-5; 9 nucleotides align to TRBD2. The ends lost 0 bases at V and 2 bases at J; junction bases unmatched: 5. Germline CDR1 and CDR2: SGDLS and YYNGEE. CDR3 length equals 16 residues. The CDR3 is CASSVGSGGGQETQYF. The CDR3 bases are TGTGCCAGCAGCGTAGGTAGCGGGGGAGGGCAAGAGACCCAGTACTTC.

This sequence joins TRBV10-1 and TRBJ2-3; 8 positions match TRBD1. This CDR3 comprises 13 residues. The V gene end was trimmed by 2 bases and the J gene end by 10 bases; junction bases not matched to a gene: 5. The germline gives CDR1 WNHNN, CDR2 SYGVQD (reference sequence). For the CDR3, the DNA is TGCGCCAGCAGTGAGGGGAACAGGGGGGCGCAGTATTTT. The encoded protein is CASSEGNRGAQYF.

V usage is TRBV9 and J usage is TRBJ1-2; 10 bases match TRBD1. Germline V CDR1 and CDR2: SGDLS, YYNGEE. V lost 2 bases, J lost 8 bases, and 15 bases stayed unmatched. This CDR3 spans 17 amino acids. This chain's CDR3 is CASSVSGTGDPLLGYTF. CDR3 bases: TGTGCCAGCAGCGTGTCCGGGACAGGGGATCCTCTCCTAGGCTACACCTTC.

V and J are TRBV2 and TRBJ1-5; TRBD1 might be the D (5 bases). Germline values: CDR1 SNHLY, CDR2 FYNNEI. Trimming shortened V by 3 bases and J by 3 bases, and 12 bases separated the two germline ends. There are 15 residues in the CDR3. CDR3 protein: CASSDRVTSNQPQHF. The CDR3 nucleotides read TGTGCCAGCAGTGACAGGGTGACCTCCAATCAGCCCCAGCATTTT.